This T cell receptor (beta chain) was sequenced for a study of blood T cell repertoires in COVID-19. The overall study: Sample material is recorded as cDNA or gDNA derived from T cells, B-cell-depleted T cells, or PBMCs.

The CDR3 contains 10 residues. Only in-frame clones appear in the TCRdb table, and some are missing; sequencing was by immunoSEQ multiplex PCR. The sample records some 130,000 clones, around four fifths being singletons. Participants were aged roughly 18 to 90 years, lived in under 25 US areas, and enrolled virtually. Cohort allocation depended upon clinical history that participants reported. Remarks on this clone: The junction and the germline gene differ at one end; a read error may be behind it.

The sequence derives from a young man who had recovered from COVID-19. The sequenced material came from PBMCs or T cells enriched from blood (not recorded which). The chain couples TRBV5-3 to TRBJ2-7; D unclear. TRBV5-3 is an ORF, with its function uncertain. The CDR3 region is CVRSFAQLYF. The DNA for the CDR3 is TGTGTCAGAAGCTTCGCTCAGTTGTACTTC.